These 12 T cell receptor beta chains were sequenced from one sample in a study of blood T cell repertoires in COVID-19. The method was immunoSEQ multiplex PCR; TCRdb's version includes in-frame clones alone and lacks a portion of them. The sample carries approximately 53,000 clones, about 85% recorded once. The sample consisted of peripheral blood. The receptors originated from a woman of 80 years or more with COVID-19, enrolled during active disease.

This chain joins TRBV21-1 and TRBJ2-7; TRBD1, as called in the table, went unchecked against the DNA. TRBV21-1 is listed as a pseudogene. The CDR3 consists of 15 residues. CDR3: CASSSGTGGAYEQYF. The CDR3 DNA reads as TGTGCCAGCAGCAGCGGGACAGGGGGCGCCTACGAGCAGTACTTC.

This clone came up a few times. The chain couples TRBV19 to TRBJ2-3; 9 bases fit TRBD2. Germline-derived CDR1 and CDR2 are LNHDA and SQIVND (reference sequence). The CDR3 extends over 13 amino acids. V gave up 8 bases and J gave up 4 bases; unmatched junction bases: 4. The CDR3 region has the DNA TGTGCCAGTGCGGGGGGGGCCCCAGATACGCAGTATTTT. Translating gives CASAGGAPDTQYF.

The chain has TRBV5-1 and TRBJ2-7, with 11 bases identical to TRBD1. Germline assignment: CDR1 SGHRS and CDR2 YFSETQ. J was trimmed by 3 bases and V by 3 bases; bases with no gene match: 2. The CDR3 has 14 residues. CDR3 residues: CASSSGTGGYEQYF. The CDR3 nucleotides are TGCGCCAGCAGCTCCGGGACAGGGGGCTACGAGCAGTACTTC.

The CDR3 DNA reads as TGCAGTGCTAGTAAGAGGACAGGGAGGAATCAGCCCCAGCATTTT. Protein sequence: CSASKRTGRNQPQHF. This chain uses TRBV20-1 with TRBJ1-5, with TRBD1 matching 8 bases. CDR1 and CDR2 (germline): DFQATT, SNEGSKA (reference sequence). The CDR3 extends over 15 amino acids. V dropped 3 bases and J dropped 4; count of bases not matched to a gene: 8.

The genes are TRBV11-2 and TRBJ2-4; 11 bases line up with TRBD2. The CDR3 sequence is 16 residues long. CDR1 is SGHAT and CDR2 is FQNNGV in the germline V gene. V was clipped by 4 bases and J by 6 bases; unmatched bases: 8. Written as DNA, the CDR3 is TGTGCCAGCAGCTACACTCTAGCGGGGGGCCCAAACATTCAGTACTTC. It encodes CASSYTLAGGPNIQYF.

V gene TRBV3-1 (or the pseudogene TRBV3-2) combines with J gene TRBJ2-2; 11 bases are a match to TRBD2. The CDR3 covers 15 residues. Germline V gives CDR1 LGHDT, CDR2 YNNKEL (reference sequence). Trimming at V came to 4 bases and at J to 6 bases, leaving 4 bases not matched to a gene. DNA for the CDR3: TGTGCCAGCAGCCCTTTAGCGGGGGGGCCCGGGGAGCTGTTTTTT. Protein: CASSPLAGGPGELFF.

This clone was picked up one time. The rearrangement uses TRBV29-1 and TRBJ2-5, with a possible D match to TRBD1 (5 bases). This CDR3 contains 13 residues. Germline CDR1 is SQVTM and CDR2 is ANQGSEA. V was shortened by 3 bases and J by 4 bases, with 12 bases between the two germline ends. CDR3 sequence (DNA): TGCAGCGTTGATCGGCAGGGTGGAGAGACCCAGTACTTC. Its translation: CSVDRQGGETQYF.

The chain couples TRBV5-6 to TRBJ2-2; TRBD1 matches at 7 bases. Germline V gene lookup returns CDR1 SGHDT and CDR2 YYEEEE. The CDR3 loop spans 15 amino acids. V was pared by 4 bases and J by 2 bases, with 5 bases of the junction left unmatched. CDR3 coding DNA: TGTGCCAGCAGCAAGGACAGGAGAAACACCGGGGAGCTGTTTTTT. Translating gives CASSKDRRNTGELFF.

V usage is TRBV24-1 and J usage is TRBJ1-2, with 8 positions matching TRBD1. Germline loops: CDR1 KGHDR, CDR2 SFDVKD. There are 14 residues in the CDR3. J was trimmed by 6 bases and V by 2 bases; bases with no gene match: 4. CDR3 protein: CATSDSRQGHGYTF. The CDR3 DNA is TGTGCCACCAGTGATTCGAGACAGGGGCATGGCTACACCTTC.

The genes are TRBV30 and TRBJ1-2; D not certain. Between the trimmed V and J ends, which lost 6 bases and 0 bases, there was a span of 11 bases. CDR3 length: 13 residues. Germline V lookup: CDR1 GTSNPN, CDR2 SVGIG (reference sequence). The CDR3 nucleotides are TGTGCCTGCTCTCGGGTCCCTAACTATGGCTACACCTTC. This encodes CACSRVPNYGYTF.

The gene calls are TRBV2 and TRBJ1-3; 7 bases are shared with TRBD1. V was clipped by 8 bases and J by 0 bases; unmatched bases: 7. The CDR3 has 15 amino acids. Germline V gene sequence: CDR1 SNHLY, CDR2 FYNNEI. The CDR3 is CASGDRRNSGNTIYF. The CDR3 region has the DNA TGTGCCAGCGGGGACAGAAGAAACTCTGGAAACACCATATATTTT.

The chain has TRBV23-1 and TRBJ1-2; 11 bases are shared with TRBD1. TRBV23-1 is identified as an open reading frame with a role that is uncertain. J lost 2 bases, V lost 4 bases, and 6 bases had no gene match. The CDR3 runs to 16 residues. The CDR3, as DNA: TGCGCCAGCAGTCCCCGGACAGGGGGCGTAAACTATGGCTACACCTTC. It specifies CASSPRTGGVNYGYTF.